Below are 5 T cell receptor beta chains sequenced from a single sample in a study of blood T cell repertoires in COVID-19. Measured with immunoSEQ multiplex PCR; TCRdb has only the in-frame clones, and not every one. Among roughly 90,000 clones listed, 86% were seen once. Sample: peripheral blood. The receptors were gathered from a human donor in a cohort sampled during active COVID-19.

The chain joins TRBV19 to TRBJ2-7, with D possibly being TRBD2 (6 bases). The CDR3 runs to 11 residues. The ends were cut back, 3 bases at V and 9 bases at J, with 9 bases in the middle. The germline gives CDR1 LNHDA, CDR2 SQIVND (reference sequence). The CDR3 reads CASSMGAGQYF. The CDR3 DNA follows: TGTGCCAGTAGTATGGGAGCGGGGCAGTACTTC.

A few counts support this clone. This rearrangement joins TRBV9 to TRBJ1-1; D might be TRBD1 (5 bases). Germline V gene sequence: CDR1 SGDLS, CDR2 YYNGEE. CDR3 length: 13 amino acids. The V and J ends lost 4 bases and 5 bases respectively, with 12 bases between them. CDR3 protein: CASSRGDGTEAFF. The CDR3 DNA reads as TGTGCCAGCAGCCGGGGGGATGGGACTGAAGCTTTCTTT.

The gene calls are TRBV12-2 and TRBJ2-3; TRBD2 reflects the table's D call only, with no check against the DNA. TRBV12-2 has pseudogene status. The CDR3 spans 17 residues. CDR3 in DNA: TGTGCAAGTCGCTCCCGGACTAGCGGGAGGGGGGAAGATACGCAGTATTTT. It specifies CASRSRTSGRGEDTQYF.

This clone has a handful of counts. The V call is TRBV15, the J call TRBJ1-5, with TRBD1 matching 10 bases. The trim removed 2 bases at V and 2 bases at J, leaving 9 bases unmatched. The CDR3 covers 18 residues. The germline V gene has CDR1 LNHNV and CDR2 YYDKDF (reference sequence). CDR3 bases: TGTGCCACCAGCAGAAGCTCCGGGACAGGGGTGGGCAATCAGCCCCAGCATTTT. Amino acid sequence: CATSRSSGTGVGNQPQHF.

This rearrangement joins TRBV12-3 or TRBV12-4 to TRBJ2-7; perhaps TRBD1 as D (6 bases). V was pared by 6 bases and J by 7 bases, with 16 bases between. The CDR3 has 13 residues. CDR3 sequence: CASSWDTGWEQYF. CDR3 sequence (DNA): TGTGCCAGCAGCTGGGACACCGGTTGGGAGCAGTACTTC.